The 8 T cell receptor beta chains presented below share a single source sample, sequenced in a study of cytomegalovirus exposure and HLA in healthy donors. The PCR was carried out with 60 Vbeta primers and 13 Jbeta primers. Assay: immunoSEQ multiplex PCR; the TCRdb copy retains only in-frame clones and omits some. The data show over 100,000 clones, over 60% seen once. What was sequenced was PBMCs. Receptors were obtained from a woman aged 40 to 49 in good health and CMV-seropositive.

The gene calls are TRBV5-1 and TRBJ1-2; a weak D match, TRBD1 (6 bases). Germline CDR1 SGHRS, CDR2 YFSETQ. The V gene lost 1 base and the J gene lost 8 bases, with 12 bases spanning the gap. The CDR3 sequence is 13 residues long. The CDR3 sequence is CASSLHDTGGYTF. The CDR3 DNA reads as TGCGCCAGCAGCTTGCACGATACAGGGGGCTACACCTTC.

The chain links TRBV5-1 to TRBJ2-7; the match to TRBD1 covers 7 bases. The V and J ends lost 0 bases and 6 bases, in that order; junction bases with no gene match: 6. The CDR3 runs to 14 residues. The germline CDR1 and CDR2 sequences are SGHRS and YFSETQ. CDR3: CASSLEGAESEQYF. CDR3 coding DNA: TGCGCCAGCAGCTTGGAGGGGGCCGAAAGCGAGCAGTACTTC. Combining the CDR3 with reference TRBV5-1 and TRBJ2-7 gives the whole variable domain KAGVTQTPRYLIKTRGQQVTLSCSPISGHRSVSWYQQTPGQGLQFLFEYFSETQRNKGNFPGRFSGRQFSNSRSEMNVSTLELGDSALYLCASSLEGAESEQYFGPGTRLTVT.

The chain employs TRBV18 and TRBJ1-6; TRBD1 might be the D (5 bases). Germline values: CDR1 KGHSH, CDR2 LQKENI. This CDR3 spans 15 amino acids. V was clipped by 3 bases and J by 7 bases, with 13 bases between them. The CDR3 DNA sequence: TGTGCCAGCTCACCTCGGCAGGAGGGGAATTCACCCCTCCACTTT. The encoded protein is CASSPRQEGNSPLHF.

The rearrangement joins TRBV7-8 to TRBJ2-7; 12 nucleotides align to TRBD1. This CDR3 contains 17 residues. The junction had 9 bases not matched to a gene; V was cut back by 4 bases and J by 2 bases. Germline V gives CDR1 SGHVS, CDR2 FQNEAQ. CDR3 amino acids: CASSSSLGQGAAYEQYF. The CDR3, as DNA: TGTGCCAGCAGCTCCTCACTGGGACAGGGGGCCGCCTACGAGCAGTACTTC.

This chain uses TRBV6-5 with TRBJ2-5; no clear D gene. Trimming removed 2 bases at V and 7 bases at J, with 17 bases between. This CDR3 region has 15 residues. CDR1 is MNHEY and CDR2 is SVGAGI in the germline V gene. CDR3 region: CASSYIIDASGTQYF. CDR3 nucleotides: TGTGCCAGCAGTTACATAATAGACGCCTCGGGGACCCAGTACTTC.

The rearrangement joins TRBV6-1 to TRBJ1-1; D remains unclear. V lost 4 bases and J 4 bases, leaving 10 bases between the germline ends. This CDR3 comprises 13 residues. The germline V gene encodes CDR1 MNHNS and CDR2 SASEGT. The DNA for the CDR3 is TGTGCCAGCAGTGGCCAGTCCCTCACTGAAGCTTTCTTT. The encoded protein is CASSGQSLTEAFF.

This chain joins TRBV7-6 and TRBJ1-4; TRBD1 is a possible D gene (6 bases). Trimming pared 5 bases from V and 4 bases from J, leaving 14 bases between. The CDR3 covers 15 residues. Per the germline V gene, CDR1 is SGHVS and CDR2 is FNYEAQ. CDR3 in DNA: TGTGCCAGCAGCCCAACAGGGTTAAATAATGAAAAACTGTTTTTT. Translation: CASSPTGLNNEKLFF.

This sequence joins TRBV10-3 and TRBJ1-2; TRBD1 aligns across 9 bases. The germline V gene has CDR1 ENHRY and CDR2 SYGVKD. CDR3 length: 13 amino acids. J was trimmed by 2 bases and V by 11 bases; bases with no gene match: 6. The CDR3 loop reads CAARDRDNYGYTF. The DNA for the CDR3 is TGTGCCGCTCGGGACAGGGACAACTATGGCTACACCTTC.